This T cell receptor (beta chain) originates from a study of control samples from healthy donors and cancer patients. V was pared by 0 bases and J by 9 bases, with 12 bases between. CDR3 length: 13 residues. The germline V gene has CDR1 GTSNPN and CDR2 SVGIG (reference sequence). The method was immunoSEQ multiplex PCR; TCRdb's version includes in-frame clones alone and lacks a portion of them. In the table there are 170,000 or so clones, 90% of which are singletons. The clonotype was recovered from a woman in her forties or fifties in good health. Sequencing was done on a sample of blood. V is TRBV30 and J is TRBJ2-1, with D unclear. The CDR3 sequence is CAWSVGPYTEQFF. DNA of the CDR3: TGTGCCTGGAGTGTAGGGCCTTATACTGAGCAGTTCTTC.